These T cell receptor beta chains were read from a single sample in a study of OX40 agonist ivuxolimab in advanced cancers. Data came from immunoSEQ multiplex PCR; TCRdb stores just in-frame clones and leaves some out. Counted here are 30,000 to 40,000 clones, about nine tenths occurring once; the ten biggest clones make up around 9.8%. This sample comprised CD4+ or CD8+ T cells sorted from blood, obtained in a trial of the OX40 agonist ivuxolimab. The receptors were sampled from an adult with an advanced solid tumor such as melanoma, head and neck, liver or kidney cancer. Each CDR3 is given with its conserved first and last residue. For some rows the clone size is stated as once, few or many, or as a class when expanded; others skip it.

J: TRBJ2-4
size: NA
V: TRBV27
CDR3: CASSFGQENIQYF

J: TRBJ1-1
size: NA
V: TRBV27
CDR3: CASSLAGALTEAFF

J: TRBJ2-7
size: NA
V: TRBV18
CDR3: CASSLLHMTATYEQYF

J: TRBJ2-7
size: NA
V: TRBV5-6
CDR3: CASSLFTVSYEQYF

J: TRBJ2-4
size: NA
V: TRBV10-3
CDR3: CAISGEGVAKNIQYF

J: TRBJ1-5
size: NA
V: TRBV9
CDR3: CASSLGQSSNQPQHF

J: TRBJ1-1
size: once
V: TRBV11-2
CDR3: CASSPIPGGGANTEAFF

J: TRBJ1-4
size: NA
V: TRBV19
CDR3: CASSGGNEKLFF

J: TRBJ2-2
size: NA
V: TRBV5-1
CDR3: CASSTLPGQVFAGELFF

J: TRBJ2-7
size: NA
V: TRBV11-3
CDR3: CASSSLSGRYEQYF

J: TRBJ1-2
size: NA
V: TRBV7-6
CDR3: CASSSRPDSAGYTF

J: TRBJ2-7
size: NA
V: TRBV5-1
CDR3: CASSLAVTGSFEQYF

J: TRBJ2-7
size: NA
V: TRBV27
CDR3: CASRRDGVSYEQYF

J: TRBJ2-7
size: NA
V: TRBV18
CDR3: CASSPDRDYEQYF

J: TRBJ1-2
size: NA
V: TRBV27
CDR3: CASSFLRDSYGYTF

J: TRBJ2-1
size: NA
V: TRBV19
CDR3: CASNPTSASYNEQFF